These 9 T cell receptor beta chains were all obtained from the same sample, sequenced in a study of CXCR3-negative and CXCR3-positive naive CD8 T cells. The study made its TRB cDNA libraries by 5' RACE, adding UMI labels. TCRdb re-analyzed the 5' RACE reads; it lists each CDR3 protein once, without DNA. The sample data list 45,000 to 55,000 distinct CDR3 sequences. Material: memory CD8+ T cells from blood. Receptors originate from a human donor in good health. Some clones in this sample may be carry-over from other donors' samples.

The chain couples TRBV14 to TRBJ2-7; TCRdb selects TRBD1, and the lack of DNA leaves this call unchecked. Germline V gene lookup returns CDR1 SGHDN and CDR2 FVKESK. This CDR3 is 16 amino acids long. CDR3 loop: CASSPGGTGGSLGQYF.

The CDR3 sequence is CASSLGLAGGYYEQYF. The J gene is TRBJ2-7, the V gene TRBV7-2; with no DNA, the TCRdb D assignment of TRBD2 cannot be verified. Germline-derived CDR1 and CDR2 are SGHTA and FQGNSA. The CDR3 is made up of 16 amino acids.

The chain is built from TRBV25-1 and TRBJ2-2; TCRdb picks TRBD1, but there is no DNA to check that call. Looked up from germline, CDR1 is MGHDK and CDR2 is SYGVNS. CDR3 length equals 16 residues. The CDR3 loop is CASSDSGGARAGELFF.

V gene TRBV7-8 combines with J gene TRBJ2-7. CDR3 length: 15 amino acids. Germline lookup yields CDR1 SGHVS and CDR2 FQNEAQ. CDR3 amino acids: CASSFFAGITYEQYF.

The chain combines TRBV28 with TRBJ2-7; TCRdb proposes TRBD1, but this gene call is untestable without DNA. Germline assignment: CDR1 MDHEN and CDR2 SYDVKM. The CDR3 is made up of 14 amino acids. CDR3 region: CASSIYRVSYEQYF.

The V and J genes are TRBV4-3 and TRBJ2-7; TCRdb selects TRBD1, and the lack of DNA leaves this call unchecked. In germline, CDR1 is LGHNA, CDR2 YSLEER. The CDR3 consists of 18 residues. CDR3 in amino acids: CASSQGYRQGLGDYEQYF.

The chain employs TRBV21-1 and TRBJ2-5; there is no DNA to check the TCRdb D call of TRBD1. TRBV21-1 is flagged as a pseudogene. The CDR3 spans 15 residues. CDR3 residues: CASSKGAGGEETQYF.

CDR3 in amino acids: CASSLSSRGNTEAFF. This chain uses TRBV27 with TRBJ1-1; TCRdb reports TRBD1, a call that lacks DNA to check it against. From germline, CDR1 is MNHEY and CDR2 SMNVEV (reference sequence). The CDR3 runs 15 residues.

The chain combines TRBV19 with TRBJ1-2; TCRdb selects TRBD1, and the lack of DNA leaves this call unchecked. The CDR3 consists of 14 residues. Germline loops: CDR1 LNHDA, CDR2 SQIVND (reference sequence). The CDR3: CASAQQGRNYGYTF.